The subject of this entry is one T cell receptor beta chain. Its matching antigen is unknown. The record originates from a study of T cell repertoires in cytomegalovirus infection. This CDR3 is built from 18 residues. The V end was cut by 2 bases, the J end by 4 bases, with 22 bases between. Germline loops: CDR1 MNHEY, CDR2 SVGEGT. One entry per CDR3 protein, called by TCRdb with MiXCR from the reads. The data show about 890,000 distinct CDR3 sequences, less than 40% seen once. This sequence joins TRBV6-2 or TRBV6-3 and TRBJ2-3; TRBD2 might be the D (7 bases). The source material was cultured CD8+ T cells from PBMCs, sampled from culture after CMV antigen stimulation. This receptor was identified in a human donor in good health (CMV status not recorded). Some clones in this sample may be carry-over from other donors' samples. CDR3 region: CASSYPPGRGGLADTQYF. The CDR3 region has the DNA TGTGCCAGCAGTTACCCCCCGGGAAGGGGGGGCCTCGCAGATACGCAGTATTTT.